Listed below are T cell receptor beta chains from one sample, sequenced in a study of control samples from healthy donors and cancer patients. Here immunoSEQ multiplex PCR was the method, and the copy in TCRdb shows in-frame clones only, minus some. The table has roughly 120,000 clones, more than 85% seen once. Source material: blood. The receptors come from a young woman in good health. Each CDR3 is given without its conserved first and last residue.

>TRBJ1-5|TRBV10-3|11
AIRAQGDQPQH
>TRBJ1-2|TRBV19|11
ASSIQRGSGYT
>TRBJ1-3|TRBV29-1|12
SAGTGSSGNTIY
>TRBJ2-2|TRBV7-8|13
ASSHSGANTGELF
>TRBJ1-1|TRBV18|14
ASSLGPDSRHSEAF
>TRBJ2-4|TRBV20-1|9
SVIAKNIQY
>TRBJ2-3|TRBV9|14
ASSVGGAGDTDTQY
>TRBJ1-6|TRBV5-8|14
ASSSLGGAYNSPLH
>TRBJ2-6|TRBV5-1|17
ASSLIPQGTHSGANVLT
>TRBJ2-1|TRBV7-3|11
ASSSGPTYEQF
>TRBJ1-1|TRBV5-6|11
ASSLGGQGEAF
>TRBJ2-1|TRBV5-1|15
ASTISSSGRGHNEQF
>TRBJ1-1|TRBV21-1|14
ASSAGQRDNGTEAF
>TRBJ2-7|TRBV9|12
ASSGRKGGYEQY
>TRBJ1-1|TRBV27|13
ASSQPSSGNTEAF
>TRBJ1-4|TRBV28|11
ASRLSGSEKLF
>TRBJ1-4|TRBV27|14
ASSFPQIATNEKLF
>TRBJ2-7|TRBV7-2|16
ASSLGLGTSGSFHEQY
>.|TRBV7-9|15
ASSFFPGTGAPYEQY
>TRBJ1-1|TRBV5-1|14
ASSLSRDSVNTEAF
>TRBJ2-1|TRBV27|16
ASSLSPRLGSSYNEQF
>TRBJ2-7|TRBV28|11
ASRVPTGDEQY
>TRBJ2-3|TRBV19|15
ASSFGTTLKSTDTQY
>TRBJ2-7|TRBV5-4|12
ASSLAPGLYEQY
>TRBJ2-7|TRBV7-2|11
ASSLGRAYEQY
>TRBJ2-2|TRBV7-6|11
ASSLSGAGELF
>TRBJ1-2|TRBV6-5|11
ASTADRVGGYT
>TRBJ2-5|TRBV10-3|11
AISVTGQETQY
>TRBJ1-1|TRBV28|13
ASIIGGMRYTEAF
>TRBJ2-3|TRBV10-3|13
AISESSNPTDTQY
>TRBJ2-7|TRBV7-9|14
ASSSVVGTGLYEQY
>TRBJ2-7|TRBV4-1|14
ASSQEGPGGPYEQY
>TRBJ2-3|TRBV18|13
ASSPRLFSTDTQY
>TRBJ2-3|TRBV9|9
ASSVGDTQY
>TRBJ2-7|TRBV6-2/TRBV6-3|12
ASSSSGQPYEQY
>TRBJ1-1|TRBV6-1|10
ASSDWFGMAF